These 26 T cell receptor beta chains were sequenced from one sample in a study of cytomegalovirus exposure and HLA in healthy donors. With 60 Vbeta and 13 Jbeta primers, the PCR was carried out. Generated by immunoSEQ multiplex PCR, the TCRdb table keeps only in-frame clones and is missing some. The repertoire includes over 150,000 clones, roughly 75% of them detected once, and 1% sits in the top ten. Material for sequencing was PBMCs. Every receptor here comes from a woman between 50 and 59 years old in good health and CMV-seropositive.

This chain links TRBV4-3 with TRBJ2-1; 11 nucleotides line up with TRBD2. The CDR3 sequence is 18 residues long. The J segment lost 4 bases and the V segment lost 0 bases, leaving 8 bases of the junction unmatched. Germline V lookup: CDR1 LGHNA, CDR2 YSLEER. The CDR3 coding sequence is TGCGCCAGCAGCCAAGAATCTAGCGGGAGGACCAGTTACAATGAGCAGTTCTTC. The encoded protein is CASSQESSGRTSYNEQFF.

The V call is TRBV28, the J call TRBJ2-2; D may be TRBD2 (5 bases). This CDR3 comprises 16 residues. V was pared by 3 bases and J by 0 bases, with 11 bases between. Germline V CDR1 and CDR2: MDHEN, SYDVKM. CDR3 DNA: TGTGCCAGCAGTTTCATTACCGGGACGAACACCGGGGAGCTGTTTTTT. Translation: CASSFITGTNTGELFF.

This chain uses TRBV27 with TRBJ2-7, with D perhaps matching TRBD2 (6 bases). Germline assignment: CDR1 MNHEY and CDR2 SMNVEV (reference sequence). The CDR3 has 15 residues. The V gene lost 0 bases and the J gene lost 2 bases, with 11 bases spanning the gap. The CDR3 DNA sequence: TGTGCCAGCAGTTTATCCCGGACGGGGGCCTACGAGCAGTACTTC. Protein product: CASSLSRTGAYEQYF.

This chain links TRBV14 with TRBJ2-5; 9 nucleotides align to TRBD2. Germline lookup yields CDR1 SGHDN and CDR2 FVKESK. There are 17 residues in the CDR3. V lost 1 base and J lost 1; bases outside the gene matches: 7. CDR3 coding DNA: TGTGCCAGCAGCCAAGTCCGTTCTAGCGGGATCCAAGAGACCCAGTACTTC. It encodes CASSQVRSSGIQETQYF.

CDR3 in amino acids: CASSLLVGGRTDTQYF. As DNA, the CDR3 is TGTGCCAGCAGCTTGTTGGTGGGGGGAAGGACAGATACGCAGTATTTT. V is TRBV5-4 and J is TRBJ2-3, with D perhaps TRBD2 (6 bases). Germline V CDR1 and CDR2: SGHNT, YYREEE (reference sequence). V was pared by 1 base and J by 3 bases, with 15 bases between. The length of the CDR3 is 16 residues.

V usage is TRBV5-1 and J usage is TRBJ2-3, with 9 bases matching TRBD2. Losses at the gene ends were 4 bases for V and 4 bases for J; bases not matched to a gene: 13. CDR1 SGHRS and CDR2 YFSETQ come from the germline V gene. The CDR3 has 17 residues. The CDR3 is CASSPGRSGGFADTQYF. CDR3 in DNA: TGCGCCAGCAGCCCCGGGAGGAGCGGGGGGTTTGCAGATACGCAGTATTTT.

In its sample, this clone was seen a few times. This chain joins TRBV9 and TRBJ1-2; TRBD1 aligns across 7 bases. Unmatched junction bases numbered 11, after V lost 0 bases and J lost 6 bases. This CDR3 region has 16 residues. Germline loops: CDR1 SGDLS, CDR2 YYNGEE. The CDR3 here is CASSVVLLDRANGYTF. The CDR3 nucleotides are TGTGCCAGCAGCGTAGTGCTCCTAGACAGGGCAAATGGCTACACCTTC.

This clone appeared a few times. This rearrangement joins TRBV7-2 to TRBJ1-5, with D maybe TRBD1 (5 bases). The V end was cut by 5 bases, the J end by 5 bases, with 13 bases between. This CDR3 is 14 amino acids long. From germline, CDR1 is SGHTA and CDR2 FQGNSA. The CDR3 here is CASSRYQGDQPQHF. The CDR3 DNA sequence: TGTGCCAGCAGCCGATACCAGGGCGATCAGCCCCAGCATTTT. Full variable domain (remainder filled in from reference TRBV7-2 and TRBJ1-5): GAGVSQSPSNKVTEKGKDVELRCDPISGHTALYWYRQSLGQGLEFLIYFQGNSAPDKSGLPSDRFSAERTGGSVSTLTIQRTQQEDSAVYLCASSRYQGDQPQHFGDGTRLSIL.

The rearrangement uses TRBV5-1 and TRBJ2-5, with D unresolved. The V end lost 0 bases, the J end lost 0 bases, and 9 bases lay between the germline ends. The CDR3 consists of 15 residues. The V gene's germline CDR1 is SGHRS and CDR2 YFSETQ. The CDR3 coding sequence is TGCGCCAGCAGCTTGGGATCCGGTTACCAAGAGACCCAGTACTTC. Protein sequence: CASSLGSGYQETQYF.

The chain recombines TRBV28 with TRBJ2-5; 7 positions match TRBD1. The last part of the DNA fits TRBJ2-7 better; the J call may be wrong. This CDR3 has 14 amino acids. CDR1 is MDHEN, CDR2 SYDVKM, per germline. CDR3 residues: CASRRQGRSYEQYF. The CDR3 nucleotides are TGTGCCAGCAGGCGACAGGGTCGGTCCTACGAGCAGTACTTC.

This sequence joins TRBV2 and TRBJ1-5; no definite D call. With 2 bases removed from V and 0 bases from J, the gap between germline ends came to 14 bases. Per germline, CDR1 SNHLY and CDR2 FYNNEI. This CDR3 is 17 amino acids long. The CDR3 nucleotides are TGTGCCAGCAGTGAACGTCCAGTACAGTATAGCAATCAGCCCCAGCATTTT. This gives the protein CASSERPVQYSNQPQHF.

The DNA of the CDR3 is TGCAGCGTTGGGGGGACATTGATTCCCTACGAGCAGTACTTC. It is translated as CSVGGTLIPYEQYF. The V and J genes are TRBV29-1 and TRBJ2-7, with TRBD1 as a possible D gene (6 bases). The CDR3 sequence is 14 residues long. The V and J ends lost 4 bases and 2 bases respectively, with 15 bases between them. The germline gives CDR1 SQVTM, CDR2 ANQGSEA.

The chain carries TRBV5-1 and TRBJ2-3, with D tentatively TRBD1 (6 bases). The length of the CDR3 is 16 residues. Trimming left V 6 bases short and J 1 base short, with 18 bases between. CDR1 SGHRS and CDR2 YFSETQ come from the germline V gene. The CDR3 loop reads CASTRLSGEGTDTQYF. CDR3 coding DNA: TGCGCCAGCACCCGTCTCTCAGGGGAAGGCACAGATACGCAGTATTTT.

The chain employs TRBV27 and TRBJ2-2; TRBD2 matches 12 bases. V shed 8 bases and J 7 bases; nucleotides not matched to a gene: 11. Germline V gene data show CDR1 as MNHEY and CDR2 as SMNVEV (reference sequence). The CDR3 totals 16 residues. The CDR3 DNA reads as TGTGCCAGCCCAACTAGCGGGAGGCGGGAGGTCGGGGAGCTGTTTTTT. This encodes CASPTSGRREVGELFF.

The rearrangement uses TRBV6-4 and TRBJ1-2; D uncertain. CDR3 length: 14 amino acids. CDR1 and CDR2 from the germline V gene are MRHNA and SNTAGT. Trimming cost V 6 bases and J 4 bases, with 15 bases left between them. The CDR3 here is CASSVDAGLYGYTF. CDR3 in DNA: TGTGCCAGCAGCGTCGACGCGGGCCTCTATGGCTACACCTTC.

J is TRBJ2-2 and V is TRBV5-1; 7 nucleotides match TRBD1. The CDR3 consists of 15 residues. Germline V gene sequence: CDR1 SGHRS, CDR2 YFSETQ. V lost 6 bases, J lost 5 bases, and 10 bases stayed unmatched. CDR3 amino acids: CASTEGQAGTGELFF. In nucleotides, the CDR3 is TGCGCCAGCACCGAAGGACAGGCCGGGACCGGGGAGCTGTTTTTT.

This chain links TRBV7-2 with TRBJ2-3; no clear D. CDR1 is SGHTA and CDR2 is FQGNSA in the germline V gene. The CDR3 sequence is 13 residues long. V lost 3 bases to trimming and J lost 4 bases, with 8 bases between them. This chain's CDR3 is CASSFIRADTQYF. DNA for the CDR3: TGTGCCAGCAGCTTCATCCGGGCAGATACGCAGTATTTT.

This CDR3 reads CASSYRSGPQHF. CDR3 DNA: TGTGCCAGCAGTTACAGGTCGGGGCCCCAGCATTTT. The J gene is TRBJ1-5, the V gene TRBV6-5; D call uncertain. The CDR3 totals 12 residues. Per germline, CDR1 MNHEY and CDR2 SVGAGI. With 2 bases removed from V and 9 bases from J, the gap between germline ends came to 8 bases.

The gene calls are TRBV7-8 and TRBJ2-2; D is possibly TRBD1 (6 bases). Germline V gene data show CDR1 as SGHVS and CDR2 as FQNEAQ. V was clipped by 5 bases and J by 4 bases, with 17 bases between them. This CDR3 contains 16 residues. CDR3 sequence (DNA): TGTGCCAGCAGCACAACGGACAGCCTCGGCACCGGGGAGCTGTTTTTT. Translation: CASSTTDSLGTGELFF. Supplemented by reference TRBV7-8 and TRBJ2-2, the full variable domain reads GAGVSQSPRYKVAKRGQDVALRCDPISGHVSLFWYQQALGQGPEFLTYFQNEAQLDKSGLPSDRFFAERPEGSVSTLKIQRTQQEDSAVYLCASSTTDSLGTGELFFGEGSRLTVL.

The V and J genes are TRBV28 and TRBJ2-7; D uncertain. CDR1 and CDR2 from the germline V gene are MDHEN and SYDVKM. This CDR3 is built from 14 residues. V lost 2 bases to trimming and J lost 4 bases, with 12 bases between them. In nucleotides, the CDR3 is TGTGCCAGCAGTTTACCCTGGGCAGCTTACGAGCAGTACTTC. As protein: CASSLPWAAYEQYF.

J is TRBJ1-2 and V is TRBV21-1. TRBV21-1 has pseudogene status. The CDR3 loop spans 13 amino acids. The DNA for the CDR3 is TGTGCCAGCAGCCCAGAGGTCTACTATGGCTACACCTTC. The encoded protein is CASSPEVYYGYTF.

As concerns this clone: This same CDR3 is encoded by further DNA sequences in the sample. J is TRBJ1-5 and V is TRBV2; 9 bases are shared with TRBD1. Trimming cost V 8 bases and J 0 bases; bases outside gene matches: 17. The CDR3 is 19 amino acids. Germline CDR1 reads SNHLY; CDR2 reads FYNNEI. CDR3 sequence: CASRTGDEAVWPSNQPQHF. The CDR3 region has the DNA TGTGCCAGCCGGACAGGGGACGAAGCAGTGTGGCCTAGCAATCAGCCCCAGCATTTT.

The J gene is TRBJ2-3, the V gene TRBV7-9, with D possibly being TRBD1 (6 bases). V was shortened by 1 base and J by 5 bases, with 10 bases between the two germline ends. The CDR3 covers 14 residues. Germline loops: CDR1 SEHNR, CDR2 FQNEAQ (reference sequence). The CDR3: CASSLVQGKDTQYF. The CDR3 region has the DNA TGTGCCAGCAGCTTAGTCCAGGGGAAAGATACGCAGTATTTT.

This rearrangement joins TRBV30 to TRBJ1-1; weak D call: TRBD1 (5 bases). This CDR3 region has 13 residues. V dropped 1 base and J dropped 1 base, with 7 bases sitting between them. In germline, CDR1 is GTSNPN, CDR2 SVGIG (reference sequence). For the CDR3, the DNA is TGTGCCTGGAGTGGCGACAGGAACACTGAAGCTTTCTTT. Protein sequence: CAWSGDRNTEAFF. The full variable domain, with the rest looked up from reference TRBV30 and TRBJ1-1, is SQTIHQWPATLVQPVGSPLSLECTVEGTSNPNLYWYRQAAGRGLQLLFYSVGIGQISSEVPQNLSASRPQDRQFILSSKKLLLSDSGFYLCAWSGDRNTEAFFGQGTRLTVV.

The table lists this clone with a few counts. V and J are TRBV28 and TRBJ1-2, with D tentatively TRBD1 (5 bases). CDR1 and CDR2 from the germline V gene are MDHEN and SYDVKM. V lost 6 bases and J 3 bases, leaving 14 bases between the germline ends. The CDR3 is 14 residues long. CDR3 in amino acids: CASSPQGRYYGYTF. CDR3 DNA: TGTGCCAGCAGCCCCCAGGGTAGATACTATGGCTACACCTTC.

The DNA for the CDR3 is TGTGCCAGCTCACCAGCACGGCCAGGGGGCCGGGAGAGAACCGGGGAGCTGTTTTTT. This gives the protein CASSPARPGGRERTGELFF. V is TRBV18 and J is TRBJ2-2; 8 bases match TRBD1. The CDR3 consists of 19 residues. In germline, CDR1 is KGHSH, CDR2 LQKENI. V trimming: 2 bases; J trimming: 5 bases; junction bases outside the gene matches: 16.